These 11 T cell receptor beta chains share one sample of origin, sequenced in a study of T cells in Graves' hyperthyroidism and ophthalmopathy. There were TCR beta CDR3 regions amplified from RNA transcripts. The primer set for the first-round RT-PCR of the TCR CDR3 was HTBI. TCRdb redid the calling of the multiplex PCR reads with MiXCR, one entry per CDR3 protein. The table has approximately 610,000 distinct CDR3 sequences, roughly 17% seen once. The sequencing input was blood. The receptors come from a woman between 18 and 29 years old with Graves' hyperthyroidism.

This clonotype has a count of ten or more. This chain joins TRBV12-3 or TRBV12-4 and TRBJ2-5; D is perhaps TRBD2 (5 bases). This CDR3 comprises 14 residues. Deletions cut 2 bases from V and 5 bases from J, with 12 bases between. The CDR3: CASSLTRTPETQYF. CDR3 DNA sequence: TGTGCCAGCAGTTTAACTAGGACCCCGGAGACCCAGTACTTC.

This clonotype has a handful of counts. V is TRBV19 and J is TRBJ2-3; TRBD1 agrees at 7 bases. Germline V gives CDR1 LNHDA, CDR2 SQIVND (reference sequence). V shed 6 bases, J shed 2 bases, and the junction held 5 bases outside the gene matches. The CDR3 totals 14 residues. The DNA of the CDR3 is TGTGCCAGTAGGGACAGGAGAATCACAGATACGCAGTATTTT. Its translation: CASRDRRITDTQYF.

This clonotype was observed a handful of times. The chain is built from TRBV28 and TRBJ2-7, with 7 bases identical to TRBD1. The ends lost 6 bases at V and 2 bases at J; junction bases unmatched: 10. CDR1 is MDHEN and CDR2 is SYDVKM in the germline V gene. This CDR3 contains 15 residues. CDR3 nucleotide sequence: TGTGCCAGCAGCAATTTCCGGGACAGTACCTACGAGCAGTACTTC. This sequence encodes CASSNFRDSTYEQYF.

The J gene is TRBJ2-7, the V gene TRBV2; 7 bases align to TRBD1. CDR3 length: 15 residues. V lost 6 bases, J lost 5 bases, and 13 bases stayed unmatched. Per germline, CDR1 SNHLY and CDR2 FYNNEI. The CDR3 DNA follows: TGTGCCAGCAGGTATTTTCCGGGACAGACCCACGAGCAGTACTTC. This gives the protein CASRYFPGQTHEQYF.

This clonotype was counted many times. V and J are TRBV7-9 and TRBJ2-1, with D unclear. CDR3 length: 17 residues. Germline CDR1 is SEHNR and CDR2 is FQNEAQ (reference sequence). Trimming took 2 bases from V and 2 from J, leaving 16 bases between them. Here the CDR3 DNA reads TGTGCCAGCAGCTTACTACTGGAAAGGCGCCCCTACAATGAGCAGTTCTTC. The encoded protein is CASSLLLERRPYNEQFF.

This clonotype was detected many times. The chain combines TRBV28 with TRBJ2-7, with TRBD1 identical over 10 bases. J lost 2 bases, V lost 6 bases, and 7 bases had no gene match. The CDR3 loop spans 15 amino acids. CDR1 and CDR2 from the germline V gene are MDHEN and SYDVKM. This chain's CDR3 is CASSTSGTGAYEQYF. DNA of the CDR3: TGTGCCAGCAGCACTTCCGGGACAGGGGCCTACGAGCAGTACTTC.

This clonotype was detected ten times or more. The chain combines TRBV30 with TRBJ2-5; D may be TRBD1 or TRBD2 (5 bases each). V lost 0 bases, J lost 1 base, and 12 bases lay in between. The CDR3 sequence is 15 residues long. Germline V CDR1 and CDR2: GTSNPN, SVGIG (reference sequence). CDR3 coding DNA: TGTGCCTGGAGTGTGTCAGGGACGGGCCAAGAGACCCAGTACTTC. The encoded protein is CAWSVSGTGQETQYF.

This clonotype was counted many times. The chain uses TRBV28 and TRBJ2-7; D is unresolved. The CDR3 sequence is 14 residues long. Germline CDR1 MDHEN, CDR2 SYDVKM. Trimming shortened V by 2 bases and J by 2 bases, and 10 bases separated the two germline ends. Here the CDR3 reads CASSLGLPAYEQYF. CDR3 in DNA: TGTGCCAGCAGTTTAGGGCTGCCCGCCTACGAGCAGTACTTC.

The chain links TRBV20-1 to TRBJ2-5; 9 positions agree with TRBD1. CDR1 and CDR2 from the germline V gene are DFQATT and SNEGSKA (reference sequence). The CDR3 totals 13 residues. V lost 6 bases to trimming and J lost 2 bases; unmatched junction nucleotides: 4. CDR3 bases: TGCAGTGCCAACAGGGGGCTACAAGAGACCCAGTACTTC. Its protein is CSANRGLQETQYF.

This chain joins TRBV9 and TRBJ2-2, with D perhaps matching TRBD2 (7 bases). V was cut by 0 bases and J by 6 bases, with 12 bases left in between. CDR3 length equals 15 residues. Per the germline V gene, CDR1 is SGDLS and CDR2 is YYNGEE. This chain's CDR3 is CASSVEGGASGELFF. CDR3 in DNA: TGTGCCAGCAGCGTAGAGGGGGGGGCCTCCGGGGAGCTGTTTTTT.

This clonotype was counted at least ten times. This chain connects TRBV10-3 to TRBJ1-2; perhaps TRBD1 as D (5 bases). The CDR3 contains 15 residues. Germline CDR1 is ENHRY and CDR2 is SYGVKD. Trimming took off 6 bases at V and 2 bases at J, with 16 bases between the two ends. CDR3 DNA sequence: TGTGCCATCAGGAGGGGACCCGAGGGAAACTATGGCTACACCTTC. Encoded protein: CAIRRGPEGNYGYTF.